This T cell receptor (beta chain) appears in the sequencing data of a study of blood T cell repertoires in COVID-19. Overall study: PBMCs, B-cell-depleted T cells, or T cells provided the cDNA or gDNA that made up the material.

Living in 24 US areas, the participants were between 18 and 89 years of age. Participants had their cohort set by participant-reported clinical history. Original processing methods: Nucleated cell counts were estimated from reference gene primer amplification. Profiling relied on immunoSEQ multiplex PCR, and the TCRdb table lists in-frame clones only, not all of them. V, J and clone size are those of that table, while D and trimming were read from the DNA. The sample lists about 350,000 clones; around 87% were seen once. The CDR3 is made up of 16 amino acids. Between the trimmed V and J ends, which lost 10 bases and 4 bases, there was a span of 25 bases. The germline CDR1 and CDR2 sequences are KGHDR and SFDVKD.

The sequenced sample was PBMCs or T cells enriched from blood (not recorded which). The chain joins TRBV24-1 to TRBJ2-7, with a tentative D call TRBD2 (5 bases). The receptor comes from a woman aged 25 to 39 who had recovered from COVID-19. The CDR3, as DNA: TGTGCCACATGGGAGTTCCGGGCCCCGTTACCATACGAGCAGTACTTC. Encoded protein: CATWEFRAPLPYEQYF.